Sequencing of this T cell receptor beta chain was carried out in a study of blood T cell repertoires in COVID-19. Study as a whole: Specimens from acute and convalescent COVID-19 originated in the United States, Italy and Spain. T cells, B-cell-depleted T cells, or PBMCs supplied cDNA or gDNA.

Original methodology: Estimated nucleated cell counts came from reference gene primer amplification. The repertoire was sequenced with immunoSEQ multiplex PCR; TCRdb's copy has only in-frame clones and lacks some. V, J and clone size derive from that table, while D and trimming were established from the DNA sequence. Of fewer than 650,000 clones listed, about 88% are singletons. During active infection, Seattle patients enrolled and were then monitored through disease. The TCR sequence derives from a woman aged 50 to 65 with COVID-19, enrolled during active disease. The specimen sequenced was peripheral blood.

CDR3 bases: TGTGCCACCAGTGATCCTAGCGGGGAGTCCTACGAGCAGTACTTC. Its translation: CATSDPSGESYEQYF. The J gene is TRBJ2-7, the V gene TRBV24-1; 9 bases line up with TRBD2. The CDR3 loop spans 15 amino acids. V trimming: 3 bases; J trimming: 1 base; junction bases outside the gene matches: 3. CDR1 is KGHDR, CDR2 SFDVKD, per germline.